This T cell receptor (beta chain) was profiled in a study of blood T cells in healthy people across ages. General observations from the study: Age brought a roughly linear fall in TCR beta diversity measured per million T cells.

Combining a sample-barcoded 5' primer with a J-beta primer mix, a second PCR ran for roughly 6 to 12 cycles. In TCRdb, the 5' RACE reads were re-called with MiXCR into one record per CDR3 protein. The sample includes 1,300,000 or so distinct CDR3 sequences, around 55% of them seen just once. Samples each had at least 6 micrograms of total RNA extracted. This clonotype turned up a few times. Its antigen remains unidentified. The CDR3 consists of 12 residues. The V gene lost 5 bases and the J gene lost 2 bases, with 9 bases spanning the gap. Germline loops: CDR1 SQVTM, CDR2 ANQGSEA. V is TRBV29-1 and J is TRBJ1-1; no firm D call. The clonotype comes from a young man in good health. Sequencing was done on a sample of blood. DNA for the CDR3: TGCAGCGTTCTGGCGAGAAACACTGAAGCTTTCTTT. It specifies CSVLARNTEAFF.